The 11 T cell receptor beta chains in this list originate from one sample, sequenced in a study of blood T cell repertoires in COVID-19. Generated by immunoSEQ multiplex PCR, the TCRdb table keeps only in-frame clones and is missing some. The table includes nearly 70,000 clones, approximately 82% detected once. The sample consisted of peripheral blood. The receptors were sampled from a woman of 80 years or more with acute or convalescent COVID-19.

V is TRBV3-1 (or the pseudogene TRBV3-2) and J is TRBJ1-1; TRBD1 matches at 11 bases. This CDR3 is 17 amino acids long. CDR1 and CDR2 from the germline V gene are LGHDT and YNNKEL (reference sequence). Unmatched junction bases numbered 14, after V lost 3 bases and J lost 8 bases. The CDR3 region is CASSQLNLRDRGGEAFF. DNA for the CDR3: TGTGCCAGCAGCCAGCTCAACCTCCGGGACAGGGGGGGGGAAGCTTTCTTT.

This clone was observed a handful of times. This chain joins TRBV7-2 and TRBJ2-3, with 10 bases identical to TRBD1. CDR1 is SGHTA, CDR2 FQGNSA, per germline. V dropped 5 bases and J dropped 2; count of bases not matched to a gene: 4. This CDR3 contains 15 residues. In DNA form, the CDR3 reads TGTGCCAGCAGCCTGGACAGGGGGTACACAGATACGCAGTATTTT. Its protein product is CASSLDRGYTDTQYF.

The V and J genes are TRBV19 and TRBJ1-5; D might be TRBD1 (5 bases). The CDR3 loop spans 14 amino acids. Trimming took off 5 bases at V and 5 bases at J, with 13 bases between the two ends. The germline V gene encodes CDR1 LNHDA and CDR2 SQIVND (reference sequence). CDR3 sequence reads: CASSWGGVHQPQHF. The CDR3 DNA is TGTGCCAGTAGTTGGGGGGGGGTGCATCAGCCCCAGCATTTT.

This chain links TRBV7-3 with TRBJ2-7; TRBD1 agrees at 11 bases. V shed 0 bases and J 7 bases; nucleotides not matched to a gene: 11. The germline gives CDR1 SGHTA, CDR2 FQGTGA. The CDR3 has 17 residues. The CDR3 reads CASSLTTPGQGAGEQYF. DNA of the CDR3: TGTGCCAGCAGCTTAACCACCCCCGGACAGGGGGCAGGGGAGCAGTACTTC.

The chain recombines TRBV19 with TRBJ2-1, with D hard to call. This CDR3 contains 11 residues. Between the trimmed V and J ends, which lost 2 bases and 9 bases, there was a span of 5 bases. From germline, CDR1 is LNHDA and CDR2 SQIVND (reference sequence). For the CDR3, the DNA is TGTGCCAGTAGTATATACGGTGAGCAGTTCTTC. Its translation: CASSIYGEQFF. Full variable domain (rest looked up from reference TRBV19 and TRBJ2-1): DGGITQSPKYLFRKEGQNVTLSCEQNLNHDAMYWYRQDPGQGLRLIYYSQIVNDFQKGDIAEGYSVSREKKESFPLTVTSAQKNPTAFYLCASSIYGEQFFGPGTRLTVL.

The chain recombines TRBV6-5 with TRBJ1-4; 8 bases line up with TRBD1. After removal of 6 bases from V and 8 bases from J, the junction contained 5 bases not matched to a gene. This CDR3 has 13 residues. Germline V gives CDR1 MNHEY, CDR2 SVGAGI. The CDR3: CASRRTGYEKLFF. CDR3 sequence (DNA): TGTGCCAGCAGGCGGACAGGGTACGAAAAACTGTTTTTT.

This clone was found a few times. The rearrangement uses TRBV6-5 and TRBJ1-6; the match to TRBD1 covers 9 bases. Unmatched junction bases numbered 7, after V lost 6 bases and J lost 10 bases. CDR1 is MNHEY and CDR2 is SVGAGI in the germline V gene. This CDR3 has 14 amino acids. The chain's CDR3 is CASRPQGAGSPLHF. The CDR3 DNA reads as TGTGCCAGCAGGCCACAGGGGGCCGGCTCACCCCTCCACTTT.

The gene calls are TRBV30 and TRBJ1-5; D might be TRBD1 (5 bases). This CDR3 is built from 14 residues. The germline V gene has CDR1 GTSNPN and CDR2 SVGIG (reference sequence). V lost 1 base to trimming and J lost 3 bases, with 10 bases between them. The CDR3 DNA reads TGTGCCTGGAGTGCCCAGGGCATCAATCAGCCCCAGCATTTT. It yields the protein CAWSAQGINQPQHF.

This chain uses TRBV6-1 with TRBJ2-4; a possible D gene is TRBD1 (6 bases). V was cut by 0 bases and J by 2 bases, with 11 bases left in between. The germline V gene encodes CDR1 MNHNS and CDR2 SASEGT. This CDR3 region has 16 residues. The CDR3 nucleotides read TGTGCCAGCAGTGAAGCGGCAGGGGCCTCCAAAAACATTCAGTACTTC. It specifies CASSEAAGASKNIQYF.

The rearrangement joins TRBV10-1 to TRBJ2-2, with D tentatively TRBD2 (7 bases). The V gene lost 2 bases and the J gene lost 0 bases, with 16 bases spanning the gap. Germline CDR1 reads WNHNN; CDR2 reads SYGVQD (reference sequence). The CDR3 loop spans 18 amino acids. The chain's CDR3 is CASSEGMGGLSNTGELFF. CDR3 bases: TGCGCCAGCAGTGAGGGGATGGGGGGGCTCTCGAACACCGGGGAGCTGTTTTTT.

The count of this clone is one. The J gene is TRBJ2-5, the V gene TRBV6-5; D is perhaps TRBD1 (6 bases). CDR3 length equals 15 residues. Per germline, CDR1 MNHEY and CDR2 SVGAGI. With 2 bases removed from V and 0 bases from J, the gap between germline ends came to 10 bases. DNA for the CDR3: TGTGCCAGCAGTTACAGGACAGCGTACCAAGAGACCCAGTACTTC. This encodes CASSYRTAYQETQYF.